This T cell receptor beta chain was identified during a study of blood T cell repertoires in COVID-19. In the study's own analysis: Counts of nucleated cells, estimated from reference gene primer amplification, were obtained. Sequencing was performed with immunoSEQ multiplex PCR; in TCRdb, only in-frame clones are kept and a portion is missing. The V and J calls and the clone size are those of that table, but D and trimming were determined from the DNA. The sample shows fewer than 250,000 clones, approximately 82% of them seen only once. The trim removed 0 bases at V and 3 bases at J, leaving 3 bases unmatched. Germline-derived CDR1 and CDR2 are SGDLS and YYNGEE. CDR3 length: 15 amino acids.

Sequenced: peripheral blood. The sequence came from a woman aged 45-65 years with acute or convalescent COVID-19. V usage is TRBV9 and J usage is TRBJ2-7; TRBD2 matches at 10 bases. CDR3 coding DNA: TGTGCCAGCAGCGTAGGCGTAGCGGGAGGCTACGAGCAGTACTTC. Its translation is CASSVGVAGGYEQYF.